Presented here are 10 T cell receptor beta chains from one specimen sequenced in a study of human T cells and chemical hapten exposure. Time point indicated: pre-sensitization, week 0. Regarding treatment: therapeutic diphenylcyclopropenone sensitization with weekly scalp DPC. TCRdb reprocessed the RACE reads with MiXCR, giving one entry per CDR3 protein. This table has nearly 110,000 distinct CDR3 sequences, about 12% appearing once. The input for sequencing was whole blood, taken in connection with sensitization to the hapten diphenylcyclopropenone (DPC). These receptors were collected from a woman between 50 and 59 years old with alopecia areata. Some clones in this sample may be carry-over from other donors' samples.

This clonotype was found many times. The chain employs TRBV10-2 and TRBJ2-7; D is unresolved. The CDR3 consists of 13 residues. The germline gives CDR1 WSHSY, CDR2 SAAADI. Trimming pared 4 bases from V and 0 bases from J, leaving 7 bases between. The CDR3 is CASSVGSSYEQYF. The DNA for the CDR3 is TGCGCCAGCAGTGTAGGTAGCTCCTACGAGCAGTACTTC.

The chain is built from TRBV29-1 and TRBJ1-1; D perhaps matches TRBD1 (5 bases). The CDR3 runs to 16 residues. Trimming removed 4 bases from V and 1 base from J, with 19 bases in between. Germline values: CDR1 SQVTM, CDR2 ANQGSEA. This CDR3 is CSVARLRGAGNTEAFF. CDR3 DNA sequence: TGCAGCGTTGCGAGATTGAGGGGCGCCGGGAACACTGAAGCTTTCTTT.

The CDR3 region is CASRPGGAQPQHF. The DNA of the CDR3 is TGTGCCAGCAGACCAGGGGGCGCCCAGCCCCAGCATTTT. V usage is TRBV28 and J usage is TRBJ1-5, with 8 positions matching TRBD1. This CDR3 has 13 amino acids. CDR1 is MDHEN and CDR2 is SYDVKM in the germline V gene. V lost 6 bases to trimming and J lost 7 bases; unmatched junction nucleotides: 5.

To note about this clonotype: Sequence at one end of the junction differs from germline and may be a read error. CDR3 protein: CASSLLALSTDTRYF. CDR3 sequence (DNA): TGTGCCAGCAGCCTACTAGCCCTATCCACAGATACGCGGTATTTT. The chain couples TRBV5-5 to TRBJ2-3; tentative D call: TRBD2 (6 bases). Germline CDR1 is SGHKS and CDR2 is YYEKEE (reference sequence). CDR3 length: 15 amino acids.

V is TRBV19 and J is TRBJ2-7; D gene ambiguous. Germline V gene lookup returns CDR1 LNHDA and CDR2 SQIVND (reference sequence). The CDR3 is 14 residues long. Between the trimmed V and J ends, which lost 3 bases and 3 bases, there was a span of 12 bases. CDR3 region: CASSISPGGYEQYF. In DNA, the CDR3 is TGTGCCAGTAGTATTTCCCCCGGCGGCTACGAGCAGTACTTC.

V usage is TRBV28 and J usage is TRBJ2-7; no firm D call. Germline lookup yields CDR1 MDHEN and CDR2 SYDVKM. V dropped 2 bases and J dropped 4 bases, with 6 bases sitting between them. The CDR3 extends over 12 amino acids. The CDR3 nucleotides are TGTGCCAGCAGTTTACCCCAATACGAGCAGTACTTC. Its protein product is CASSLPQYEQYF. Full variable domain (outside the CDR3, taken from reference TRBV28 and TRBJ2-7): DVKVTQSSRYLVKRTGEKVFLECVQDMDHENMFWYRQDPGLGLRLIYFSYDVKMKEKGDIPEGYSVSREKKERFSLILESASTNQTSMYLCASSLPQYEQYFGPGTRLTVT.

This clonotype was recorded a few times. J is TRBJ2-2 and V is TRBV2; 8 bases fit TRBD1. V gave up 5 bases and J gave up 5 bases; unmatched junction bases: 7. Germline V gene data show CDR1 as SNHLY and CDR2 as FYNNEI. The CDR3 is made up of 15 amino acids. The CDR3 sequence: CASSLRTGTTGELFF. Here the CDR3 DNA reads TGTGCCAGCAGTCTCCGGACAGGGACGACCGGGGAGCTGTTTTTT.

This clonotype came up a few times. CDR3 residues: CASSPPGGSGTSPLHF. CDR3 DNA: TGTGCCAGCAGTCCTCCCGGCGGGTCAGGTACTTCACCCCTCCACTTT. V and J are TRBV28 and TRBJ1-6; D uncertain. V shed 5 bases and J shed 9 bases, with 20 bases lying between them. Germline V gene data show CDR1 as MDHEN and CDR2 as SYDVKM. This CDR3 region has 16 residues.

This clonotype has ten or more counts. The rearrangement joins TRBV7-2 to TRBJ1-1; D is unresolved. The V and J ends lost 5 bases and 5 bases respectively, with 12 bases between them. This CDR3 is 13 amino acids long. The germline CDR1 and CDR2 sequences are SGHTA and FQGNSA. The DNA of the CDR3 is TGTGCCAGCAGCCCCACAACGGGAACTGAAGCTTTCTTT. Its protein is CASSPTTGTEAFF.

The chain has TRBV15 and TRBJ2-7; maybe TRBD2 (6 bases). Germline V gene sequence: CDR1 LNHNV, CDR2 YYDKDF (reference sequence). CDR3 length: 16 residues. The germline V and J ends were trimmed by 1 base and 3 bases, with 16 bases remaining between them. The CDR3 sequence is CATSRVGSGSGYEQYF. DNA for the CDR3: TGTGCCACCAGCAGAGTAGGGAGCGGGTCAGGCTACGAGCAGTACTTC.